This T cell receptor beta chain is drawn from a study of T cells in Graves' hyperthyroidism and ophthalmopathy. The V gene's germline CDR1 is MNHEY and CDR2 SMNVEV (reference sequence). The CDR3 is 15 amino acids. V was clipped by 5 bases and J by 7 bases, with 19 bases between them. Amplified TCR beta CDR3 regions came from RNA transcripts. Primed by the HTBI set, a first-round RT-PCR was run on the TCR CDR3. TCRdb recomputed calls from the multiplex PCR reads with MiXCR, one row per CDR3 protein. The table records about 640,000 distinct CDR3 sequences, roughly 20% of them present only once. A NOSPECS grade of at least 4, a Clinical Activity Score of at least 3 and duration under 3 months were recorded in ophthalmopathy patients. Investigators excluded patients with uncontrolled infection, other autoimmune disease, pregnancy or lactation. In making diagnoses, clinical symptoms, serum thyroxine and TRAb, thyroid ultrasound and orbital computed tomography were all used.

This clonotype occurred a few times. The sequence came from a man aged 25-45 years with Graves' ophthalmopathy. The chain employs TRBV27 and TRBJ2-3; D gene ambiguous. The sequenced sample was blood. The CDR3, as DNA: TGTGCCAGCAGTAATTGGCCCTCCAGAAGGTATACGCAGTATTTT. Residues: CASSNWPSRRYTQYF.